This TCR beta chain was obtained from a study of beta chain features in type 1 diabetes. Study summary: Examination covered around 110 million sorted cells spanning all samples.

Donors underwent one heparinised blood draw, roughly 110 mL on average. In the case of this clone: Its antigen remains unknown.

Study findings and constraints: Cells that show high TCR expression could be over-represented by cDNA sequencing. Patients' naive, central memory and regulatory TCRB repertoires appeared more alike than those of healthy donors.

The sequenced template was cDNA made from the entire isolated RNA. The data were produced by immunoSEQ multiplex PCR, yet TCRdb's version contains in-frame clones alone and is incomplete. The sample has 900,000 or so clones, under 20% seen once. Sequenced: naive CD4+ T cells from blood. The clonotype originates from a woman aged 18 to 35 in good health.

The CDR3 coding sequence is TGTGCCAGCAGTTTAATCGCTAGCGGGAGTACCAAAAACATTCAGTACTTC. It codes for CASSLIASGSTKNIQYF. This chain links TRBV28 with TRBJ2-4; 10 nucleotides agree with TRBD2. The V and J ends lost 2 bases and 2 bases, in that order; junction bases with no gene match: 6. In germline, CDR1 is MDHEN, CDR2 SYDVKM. The CDR3 has 17 amino acids.